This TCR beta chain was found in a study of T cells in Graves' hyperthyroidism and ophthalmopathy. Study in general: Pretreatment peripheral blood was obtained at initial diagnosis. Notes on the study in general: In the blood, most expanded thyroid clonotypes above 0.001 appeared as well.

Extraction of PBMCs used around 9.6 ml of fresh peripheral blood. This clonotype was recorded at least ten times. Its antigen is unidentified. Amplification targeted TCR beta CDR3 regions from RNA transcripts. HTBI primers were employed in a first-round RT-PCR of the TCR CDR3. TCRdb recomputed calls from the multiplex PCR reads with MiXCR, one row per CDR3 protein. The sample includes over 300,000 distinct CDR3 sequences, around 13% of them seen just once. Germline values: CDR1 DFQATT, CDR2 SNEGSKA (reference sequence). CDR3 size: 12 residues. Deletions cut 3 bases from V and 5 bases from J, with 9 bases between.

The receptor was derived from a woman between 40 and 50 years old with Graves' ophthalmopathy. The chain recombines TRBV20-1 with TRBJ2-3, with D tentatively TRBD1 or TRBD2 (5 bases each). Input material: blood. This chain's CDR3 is CSARRGGDTQYF. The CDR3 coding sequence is TGCAGTGCTAGGAGGGGCGGAGATACGCAGTATTTT.